Listed below are T cell receptor beta chains from one sample, sequenced in a study of blood T cell repertoires in COVID-19. Sequencing used immunoSEQ multiplex PCR; TCRdb keeps in-frame clones, though not all of them. The repertoire includes 180,000 or so clones, roughly three quarters of them detected once, and over 9.5% sits in the top ten. Sequenced sample: peripheral blood. Receptor source: a woman older than 75 with COVID-19, enrolled during active disease. The CDR3 runs from the conserved cysteine through the conserved F or W. D genes are given only for firm matches. Clone size is not always given. Where it is, it says once, few, many or a class for expanded clones.

V gene: TRBV6-6; clone size: -; J gene: TRBJ1-2; D gene: TRBD1; CDR3 length: 14; CDR3 DNA: TGTGCCAGCAGTCAACTGACAGGGGGCCATGGCTACACCTTC; CDR3 protein: CASSQLTGGHGYTF
V gene: TRBV27; clone size: -; J gene: TRBJ2-1; D gene: -; CDR3 length: 14; CDR3 DNA: TGTGCCAGCAGCCGCCAGGGGTCCTACAATGAGCAGTTCTTC; CDR3 protein: CASSRQGSYNEQFF
V gene: TRBV19; clone size: -; J gene: TRBJ1-4; D gene: TRBD1; CDR3 length: 14; CDR3 DNA: TGTGCCAGTCGTTTGACAGGGGGGAATGAAAAACTGTTTTTT; CDR3 protein: CASRLTGGNEKLFF
V gene: TRBV2; clone size: -; J gene: TRBJ2-1; D gene: -; CDR3 length: 15; CDR3 DNA: TGTGCCAGCAGTGAACGACAGCTTACCTACAATGAGCAGTTCTTC; CDR3 protein: CASSERQLTYNEQFF
V gene: TRBV6-2/TRBV6-3; clone size: -; J gene: TRBJ1-2; D gene: -; CDR3 length: 12; CDR3 DNA: TGTGCCAGCAGTTCGGGATTCTATGGCTACACCTTC; CDR3 protein: CASSSGFYGYTF
V gene: TRBV27; clone size: -; J gene: TRBJ2-7; D gene: TRBD1; CDR3 length: 12; CDR3 DNA: TGTGCCAGCAGCGGGACAGCCTACGAGCAGTACTTC; CDR3 protein: CASSGTAYEQYF
V gene: TRBV11-1; clone size: few; J gene: TRBJ2-7; D gene: -; CDR3 length: 16; CDR3 DNA: TGTGCCAGCAGCTCGGCTCCGGGACTCTTAGCCTACGAGCAGTACTTC; CDR3 protein: CASSSAPGLLAYEQYF
V gene: TRBV2; clone size: -; J gene: TRBJ1-1; D gene: TRBD1; CDR3 length: 18; CDR3 DNA: TGTGCCAGCAGTGAATCGGTCCTCTTACAGGGGACGAACACTGAAGCTTTCTTT; CDR3 protein: CASSESVLLQGTNTEAFF
V gene: TRBV2; clone size: -; J gene: TRBJ2-7; D gene: -; CDR3 length: 13; CDR3 DNA: TGTGCCAGCAGTGGACTAGTGTTCTACGAGCAGTACTTC; CDR3 protein: CASSGLVFYEQYF
V gene: TRBV19; clone size: -; J gene: TRBJ2-5; D gene: -; CDR3 length: 17; CDR3 DNA: TGTGCCAGTAGTACCAGGACTACCCCGACCACACAAGAGACCCAGTACTTC; CDR3 protein: CASSTRTTPTTQETQYF
V gene: TRBV11-3; clone size: -; J gene: TRBJ2-7; D gene: -; CDR3 length: 12; CDR3 DNA: TGTGCCAGCCCCCTGGGGGCGGGCGAGCAGTACTTC; CDR3 protein: CASPLGAGEQYF
V gene: TRBV4-2; clone size: -; J gene: TRBJ1-6; D gene: -; CDR3 length: 17; CDR3 DNA: TGTGCCAGCAGCCAAGATCTTCCGGGACGGGGGATTTCACCCCTCCACTTT; CDR3 protein: CASSQDLPGRGISPLHF
V gene: TRBV24-1; clone size: -; J gene: TRBJ2-3; D gene: -; CDR3 length: 14; CDR3 DNA: TGTGCCACCAGTGATTTGTGGCCCACAGATACGCAGTATTTT; CDR3 protein: CATSDLWPTDTQYF
V gene: TRBV10-2; clone size: -; J gene: TRBJ1-4; D gene: TRBD1; CDR3 length: 14; CDR3 DNA: TGCGCCAGCAGCCGGGACAGGGTACATGAAAAACTGTTTTTT; CDR3 protein: CASSRDRVHEKLFF
V gene: TRBV5-1; clone size: -; J gene: TRBJ1-3; D gene: -; CDR3 length: 15; CDR3 DNA: TGCGCCAGCAGCTTGGGGGCGAGCTCTGGAAACACCATATATTTT; CDR3 protein: CASSLGASSGNTIYF
V gene: TRBV18; clone size: once; J gene: TRBJ1-1; D gene: -; CDR3 length: 14; CDR3 DNA: TGTGCCAGCTCACCCATTATGAGGAACACTGAAGCTTTCTTT; CDR3 protein: CASSPIMRNTEAFF
V gene: TRBV2; clone size: once; J gene: TRBJ2-3; D gene: TRBD2; CDR3 length: 15; CDR3 DNA: TGTGCCAGCAGTGTAGCGGGAGCGCGCACAGATACGCAGTATTTT; CDR3 protein: CASSVAGARTDTQYF
V gene: TRBV4-1; clone size: -; J gene: TRBJ2-3; D gene: TRBD2; CDR3 length: 14; CDR3 DNA: TGCGCCAGCAGCCAATACCGGACTAGCGCTACGCAGTATTTT; CDR3 protein: CASSQYRTSATQYF
V gene: TRBV27; clone size: -; J gene: TRBJ1-6; D gene: TRBD1; CDR3 length: 15; CDR3 DNA: TGTGCCAGCAGGGCGACAGGGCTAGGGACTTCACCCCTCCACTTT; CDR3 protein: CASRATGLGTSPLHF
V gene: TRBV5-4; clone size: -; J gene: TRBJ2-2; D gene: TRBD2; CDR3 length: 19; CDR3 DNA: TGTGCCAGCAGCCCACCCTGGCGGGAGGGCCGCGCGAACACCGGGGAGCTGTTTTTT; CDR3 protein: CASSPPWREGRANTGELFF
V gene: TRBV5-4; clone size: -; J gene: TRBJ2-2; D gene: TRBD2; CDR3 length: 16; CDR3 DNA: TGTGCCAGCAGCCGCTCTAGCGGGCGGAACACCGGGGAGCTGTTTTTT; CDR3 protein: CASSRSSGRNTGELFF
V gene: TRBV15; clone size: -; J gene: TRBJ2-3; D gene: -; CDR3 length: 13; CDR3 DNA: TGTGCCACCGAGGACAAATACACAGATACGCAGTATTTT; CDR3 protein: CATEDKYTDTQYF
V gene: TRBV11-3; clone size: -; J gene: TRBJ2-5; D gene: TRBD1; CDR3 length: 17; CDR3 DNA: TGTGCCAGCAGCTTAGATGTATGGACAGGGGATACAGAGACCCAGTACTTC; CDR3 protein: CASSLDVWTGDTETQYF
V gene: TRBV12-3/TRBV12-4; clone size: -; J gene: TRBJ2-1; D gene: -; CDR3 length: 11; CDR3 DNA: TGTGCCAGCAGCCCCGGTAATGAGCAGTTCTTC; CDR3 protein: CASSPGNEQFF
V gene: TRBV29-1; clone size: -; J gene: TRBJ2-7; D gene: -; CDR3 length: 10; CDR3 DNA: TGCAGCGTCGTTACCTACGAGCAGTACTTC; CDR3 protein: CSVVTYEQYF
V gene: TRBV3-1/TRBV3-2; clone size: -; J gene: TRBJ2-5; D gene: TRBD2; CDR3 length: 17; CDR3 DNA: TGTGCCAGCAGCCCCAGACTAGCGGGGGCCCCACAAGAGACCCAGTACTTC; CDR3 protein: CASSPRLAGAPQETQYF
V gene: TRBV2; clone size: -; J gene: TRBJ1-2; D gene: TRBD1; CDR3 length: 14; CDR3 DNA: TGTGCCAGCAGTCGACAGGGACAGAACTATGGCTACACCTTC; CDR3 protein: CASSRQGQNYGYTF
V gene: TRBV21-1; clone size: -; J gene: TRBJ2-3; D gene: -; CDR3 length: 19; CDR3 DNA: TGTGCCAGCAGCATCTACCGACAGGCCCTAGCTACTAGCACAGATACGCAGTATTTT; CDR3 protein: CASSIYRQALATSTDTQYF
V gene: TRBV20-1; clone size: -; J gene: TRBJ1-2; D gene: TRBD1; CDR3 length: 14; CDR3 DNA: TGCAGTGCTAGTGGGACAGCTATTCGGGATGGCTACACCTTC; CDR3 protein: CSASGTAIRDGYTF
V gene: TRBV29-1; clone size: -; J gene: TRBJ1-1; D gene: -; CDR3 length: 13; CDR3 DNA: TGCAGCGTCGGGAGGGTGACGAACACTGAAGCTTTCTTT; CDR3 protein: CSVGRVTNTEAFF
V gene: TRBV6-5; clone size: -; J gene: TRBJ1-3; D gene: TRBD1; CDR3 length: 15; CDR3 DNA: TGTGCCAGCAGTAGACAGGGCGAGGTGTGGAACACCATATATTTT; CDR3 protein: CASSRQGEVWNTIYF
V gene: TRBV10-2; clone size: once; J gene: TRBJ2-3; D gene: TRBD1; CDR3 length: 13; CDR3 DNA: TGCGCCAGCAGAGGACAGGGCTTAGATACGCAGTATTTT; CDR3 protein: CASRGQGLDTQYF
V gene: TRBV7-2; clone size: -; J gene: TRBJ2-7; D gene: TRBD2; CDR3 length: 15; CDR3 DNA: TGTGCCAGCAGCTTAGCAGGGGTAGCGGGGTACGAGCAGTACTTC; CDR3 protein: CASSLAGVAGYEQYF
V gene: TRBV7-8; clone size: -; J gene: TRBJ1-2; D gene: TRBD1; CDR3 length: 15; CDR3 DNA: TGTGCCAGCAGCTTCGCCCGGACAGGGCGGTATGGCTACACCTTC; CDR3 protein: CASSFARTGRYGYTF
V gene: TRBV11-2; clone size: -; J gene: TRBJ2-1; D gene: -; CDR3 length: 15; CDR3 DNA: TGTGCCAGCAGCTATCGGGGTGACCGGGTTGATGAGCAGTTCTTC; CDR3 protein: CASSYRGDRVDEQFF
V gene: TRBV28; clone size: -; J gene: TRBJ2-7; D gene: -; CDR3 length: 15; CDR3 DNA: TGTGCCAGCAGTTCGATCTCCAGGGTCAACGACGAGCAGTACTTC; CDR3 protein: CASSSISRVNDEQYF
V gene: TRBV27; clone size: -; J gene: TRBJ1-4; D gene: TRBD1; CDR3 length: 14; CDR3 DNA: TGTGCCAGCATCTTTACCAGGGGGCTGGAAAAACTGTTTTTT; CDR3 protein: CASIFTRGLEKLFF
V gene: TRBV3-1/TRBV3-2; clone size: -; J gene: TRBJ2-1; D gene: -; CDR3 length: 13; CDR3 DNA: TGTGCCAGCAGCTCCGGGAGACTCAATGAGCAGTTCTTC; CDR3 protein: CASSSGRLNEQFF
V gene: TRBV11-3; clone size: few; J gene: TRBJ1-6; D gene: TRBD1; CDR3 length: 14; CDR3 DNA: TGTGCCAGCAGCTGGACAGGACTGAATTCACCCCTCCACTTT; CDR3 protein: CASSWTGLNSPLHF
V gene: TRBV6-2/TRBV6-3; clone size: -; J gene: TRBJ2-7; D gene: -; CDR3 length: 14; CDR3 DNA: TGTGCCAGCAGTTACAGTGGACAGTTTTACGAGCAGTACTTC; CDR3 protein: CASSYSGQFYEQYF
V gene: TRBV2; clone size: -; J gene: TRBJ1-1; D gene: -; CDR3 length: 13; CDR3 DNA: TGTGCCAGCAGTGAGGCAACCGACACTGAAGCTTTCTTT; CDR3 protein: CASSEATDTEAFF
V gene: TRBV5-8; clone size: once; J gene: TRBJ1-6; D gene: TRBD1; CDR3 length: 15; CDR3 DNA: TGTGCCAGCAGCGAAGGGACAGGGAAGAATTCACCCCTCCACTTT; CDR3 protein: CASSEGTGKNSPLHF
V gene: TRBV6-1; clone size: -; J gene: TRBJ2-6; D gene: -; CDR3 length: 18; CDR3 DNA: TGTGCCAGCAGTGAACTTAGGACGGAGGTCTCTGGGGCCAACGTCCTGACTTTC; CDR3 protein: CASSELRTEVSGANVLTF
V gene: TRBV6-5; clone size: many; J gene: TRBJ2-1; D gene: TRBD2; CDR3 length: 15; CDR3 DNA: TGTGCCAGCAGTTCCCTCGGGGGGGTGGGTAATGAGCAGTTCTTC; CDR3 protein: CASSSLGGVGNEQFF
V gene: TRBV27; clone size: -; J gene: TRBJ1-6; D gene: -; CDR3 length: 14; CDR3 DNA: TGTGCCAGCAACCCAACGGGGGTAATTTCACCCCTCCACTTT; CDR3 protein: CASNPTGVISPLHF
V gene: TRBV27; clone size: -; J gene: TRBJ2-1; D gene: -; CDR3 length: 17; CDR3 DNA: TGTGCCAGCAGTTTATCAAGCGGCGACTTCTCCTACAATGAGCAGTTCTTC; CDR3 protein: CASSLSSGDFSYNEQFF
V gene: TRBV18; clone size: -; J gene: TRBJ1-4; D gene: TRBD1; CDR3 length: 15; CDR3 DNA: TGTGCCAGCTCCGCAGCCGGGACAGGGGTAGCGGTACTGTTTTTT; CDR3 protein: CASSAAGTGVAVLFF
V gene: TRBV6-1; clone size: -; J gene: TRBJ2-1; D gene: TRBD2; CDR3 length: 16; CDR3 DNA: TGTGCCAGCAGTGAATTCCTGGCTAGCGGTAACAATGAGCAGTTCTTC; CDR3 protein: CASSEFLASGNNEQFF
V gene: TRBV3-1/TRBV3-2; clone size: -; J gene: TRBJ2-6; D gene: -; CDR3 length: 15; CDR3 DNA: TGTGCCAGCAGCCAAATCCCTACTGGGGCCAACGTCCTGACTTTC; CDR3 protein: CASSQIPTGANVLTF
V gene: TRBV7-2; clone size: -; J gene: TRBJ2-3; D gene: TRBD2; CDR3 length: 19; CDR3 DNA: TGTGCCAGCAGCTTAGGATCTTTAGCGGGAGAGAGGGTCACAGATACGCAGTATTTT; CDR3 protein: CASSLGSLAGERVTDTQYF
V gene: TRBV20-1; clone size: -; J gene: TRBJ2-2; D gene: TRBD2; CDR3 length: 16; CDR3 DNA: TGCAGTGCTAGTGGGACTAGCGGGAAAGGGTCCGGGGAGCTGTTTTTT; CDR3 protein: CSASGTSGKGSGELFF
V gene: TRBV28; clone size: -; J gene: TRBJ2-3; D gene: -; CDR3 length: 19; CDR3 DNA: TGTGCCAGCAGTTTCGTCTTATTGGGGGCGGTTTCTAGCACAGATACGCAGTATTTT; CDR3 protein: CASSFVLLGAVSSTDTQYF
V gene: TRBV3-1/TRBV3-2; clone size: -; J gene: TRBJ2-1; D gene: -; CDR3 length: 14; CDR3 DNA: TGTGCCAGCAGCCAAGGGAGCCTTTACAATGAGCAGTTCTTC; CDR3 protein: CASSQGSLYNEQFF